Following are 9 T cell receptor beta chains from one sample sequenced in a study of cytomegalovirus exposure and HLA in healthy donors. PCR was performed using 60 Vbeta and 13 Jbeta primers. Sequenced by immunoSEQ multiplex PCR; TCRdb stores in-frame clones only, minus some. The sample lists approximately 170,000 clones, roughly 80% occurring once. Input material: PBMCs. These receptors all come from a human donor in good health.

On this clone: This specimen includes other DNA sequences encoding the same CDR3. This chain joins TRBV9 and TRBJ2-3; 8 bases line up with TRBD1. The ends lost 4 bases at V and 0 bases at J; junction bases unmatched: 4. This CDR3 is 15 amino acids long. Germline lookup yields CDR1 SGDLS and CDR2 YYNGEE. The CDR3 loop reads CASSPQGASTDTQYF. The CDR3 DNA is TGTGCCAGCAGCCCTCAGGGGGCAAGCACAGATACGCAGTATTTT.

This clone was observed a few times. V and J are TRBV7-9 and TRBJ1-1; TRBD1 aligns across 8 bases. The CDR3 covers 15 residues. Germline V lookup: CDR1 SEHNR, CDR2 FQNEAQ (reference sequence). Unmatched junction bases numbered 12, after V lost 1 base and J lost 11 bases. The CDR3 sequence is CASSLGGTGELRAFF. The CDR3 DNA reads TGTGCCAGCAGCTTAGGAGGGACAGGAGAACTTAGGGCTTTCTTT. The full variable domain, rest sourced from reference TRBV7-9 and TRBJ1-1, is DTGVSQNPRHKITKRGQNVTFRCDPISEHNRLYWYRQTLGQGPEFLTYFQNEAQLEKSRLLSDRFSAERPKGSFSTLEIQRTEQGDSAMYLCASSLGGTGELRAFFGQGTRLTVV.

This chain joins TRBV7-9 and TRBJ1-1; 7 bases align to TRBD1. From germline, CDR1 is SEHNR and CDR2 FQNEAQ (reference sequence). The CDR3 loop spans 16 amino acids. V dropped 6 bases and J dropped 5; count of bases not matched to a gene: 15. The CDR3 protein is CASRPPPGGSRTEAFF. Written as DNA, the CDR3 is TGTGCCAGCAGACCTCCCCCAGGGGGGTCTAGGACTGAAGCTTTCTTT. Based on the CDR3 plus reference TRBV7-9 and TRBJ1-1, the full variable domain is DTGVSQNPRHKITKRGQNVTFRCDPISEHNRLYWYRQTLGQGPEFLTYFQNEAQLEKSRLLSDRFSAERPKGSFSTLEIQRTEQGDSAMYLCASRPPPGGSRTEAFFGQGTRLTVV.

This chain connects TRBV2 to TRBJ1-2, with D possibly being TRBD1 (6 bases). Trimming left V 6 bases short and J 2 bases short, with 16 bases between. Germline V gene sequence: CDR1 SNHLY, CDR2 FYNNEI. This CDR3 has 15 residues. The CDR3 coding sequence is TGTGCCAGCAGCGTTGACCGGACAGCGAACTATGGCTACACCTTC. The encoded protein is CASSVDRTANYGYTF.

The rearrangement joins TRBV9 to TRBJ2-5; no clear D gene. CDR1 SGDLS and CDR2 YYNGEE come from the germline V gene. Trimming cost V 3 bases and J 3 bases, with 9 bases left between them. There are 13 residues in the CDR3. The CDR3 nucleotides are TGTGCCAGCAGCGGACACAATGAAGAGACCCAGTACTTC. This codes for CASSGHNEETQYF.

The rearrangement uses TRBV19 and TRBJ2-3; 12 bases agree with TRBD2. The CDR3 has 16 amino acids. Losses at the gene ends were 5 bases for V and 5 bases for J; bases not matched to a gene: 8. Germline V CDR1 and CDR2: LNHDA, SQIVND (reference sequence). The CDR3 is CASSHRLAGVEDTQYF. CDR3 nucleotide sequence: TGTGCCAGTAGTCACCGACTAGCGGGGGTGGAAGATACGCAGTATTTT.

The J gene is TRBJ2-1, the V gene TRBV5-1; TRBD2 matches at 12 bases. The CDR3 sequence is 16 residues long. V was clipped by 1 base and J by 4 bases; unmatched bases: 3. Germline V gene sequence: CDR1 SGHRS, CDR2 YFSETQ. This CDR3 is CASSLSLAGGYNEQFF. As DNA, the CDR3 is TGCGCCAGCAGCTTGTCACTAGCGGGGGGTTACAATGAGCAGTTCTTC.

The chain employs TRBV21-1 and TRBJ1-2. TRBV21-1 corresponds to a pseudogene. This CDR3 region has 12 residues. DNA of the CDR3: TGTGCCAGCAGCAAGGGAGAGGATGGCTACACCTTC. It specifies CASSKGEDGYTF.

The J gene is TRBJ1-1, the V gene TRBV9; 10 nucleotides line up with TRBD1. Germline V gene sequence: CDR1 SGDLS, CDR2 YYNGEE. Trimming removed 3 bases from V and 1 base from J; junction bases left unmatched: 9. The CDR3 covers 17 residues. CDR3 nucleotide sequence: TGTGCCAGCAGCGCCGACAGGGGGCCCGGACCGAACACTGAAGCTTTCTTT. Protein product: CASSADRGPGPNTEAFF.